This T cell receptor (beta chain) came from a study of control samples from healthy donors and cancer patients. This CDR3 comprises 18 residues. Per the germline V gene, CDR1 is MNHEY and CDR2 is SMNVEV (reference sequence). J lost 1 base, V lost 5 bases, and 7 bases had no gene match. Sequencing used immunoSEQ multiplex PCR; TCRdb keeps in-frame clones, though not all of them. The repertoire holds some 160,000 clones, with around 90% as singletons. The receptor was derived from a woman in her twenties or thirties in good health. The chain recombines TRBV27 with TRBJ2-3; 15 bases map to TRBD2. The specimen sequenced was blood. The CDR3 is CASSTRTSGRGGTDTQYF. The CDR3 DNA follows: TGTGCCAGCAGTACCCGGACTAGCGGGAGGGGGGGCACAGATACGCAGTATTTT.